The present T cell receptor beta chain was sequenced within a study of beta chain features in type 1 diabetes. Study-wide context: Examined across all samples were about 110,000,000 sorted cells. Broader study findings: PCR might preferentially amplify shorter templates, equally in patients and controls. Among all four CD4+ subsets, Type 1 diabetes patients had TCRB CDR3s that were moderately but significantly shorter. A cDNA-based sequencing approach could over-represent cells with high TCR expression. Comparison showed that naive, central memory and Treg TCRB repertoires appeared more similar among patients than among healthy donors.

This clone was seen more than once but under ten times. Its antigen is as yet unknown. Expressed TCRB transcripts got sequenced, as all isolated RNA was reverse transcribed. Profiled with immunoSEQ multiplex PCR; TCRdb holds only in-frame clones, not every one. This sample yields some 640,000 clones, of which around 15% are seen a single time; approximately 0.042% belongs to the top ten. The length of the CDR3 is 17 residues. Germline V gene sequence: CDR1 SEHNR, CDR2 FQNEAQ (reference sequence). Unmatched junction bases numbered 12, after V lost 5 bases and J lost 2 bases. The V call is TRBV7-9, the J call TRBJ2-1, with 7 bases that match TRBD2. The sequencing sample was made of naive CD4+ T cells from blood. The clonotype originates from a man aged 18 to 30 with type 1 diabetes. In DNA form, the CDR3 reads TGTGCCAGCAGCCCCCTCCGCCAGGCGGGGGCCTACAATGAGCAGTTCTTC. Its translation is CASSPLRQAGAYNEQFF.